This TCR beta chain was sequenced during a study of T cells in localized non-small cell lung cancer. Study-wide results and caveats: Compared with tumor, uninvolved adjacent lung displayed greater T cell clonality, ranking highest overall. Sequencing involved a lone tumor region, leaving heterogeneity possible.

CDR3 length: 14 residues. Looked up from germline, CDR1 is MDHEN and CDR2 is SYDVKM. In the case of this clone: Its antigen remains unknown. At one of its ends the junction is not consistent with the germline gene, which may arise from a read error.

Assay used: immunoSEQ multiplex PCR; TCRdb lists only in-frame clones, some missing. This sample carries 35,000 to 50,000 clones, 90% to 95% of them seen once, and the ten largest clones take over 9.5%. The sample was PBMCs, taken before any cancer treatment. J is TRBJ2-7 and V is TRBV28, with D unresolved. The receptor's source is a woman aged 40 to 75 with stage II lung adenocarcinoma. CDR3 sequence: CASSLPRDRIEPYF. The CDR3 nucleotides read TGTGCCAGCAGTTTGCCCCGCGACCGGATTGAGCCGTACTTC.